The source of this TCR beta chain is a study of T cell responses to AZD1222 COVID-19 vaccine. General observations from the study: Of spike-specific TCRs, nearly half reportedly target regions left unmutated in variants.

The sample holds a few counts of this clone. Its antigen is currently unknown. Sequenced by immunoSEQ multiplex PCR; TCRdb stores in-frame clones only, minus some. The data hold over 75,000 clones, with over 75% observed a single time. Germline-derived CDR1 and CDR2 are SEHNR and FQNEAQ (reference sequence). This CDR3 has 16 residues. With 5 bases removed from V and 0 bases from J, the gap between germline ends came to 15 bases. The clonotype was recovered from an adult who received the AZD1222 COVID-19 vaccine. The chain recombines TRBV7-9 with TRBJ2-3; the D is unclear. Sequenced material: peripheral blood, taken 28 days after the second AZD1222 dose. CDR3 nucleotide sequence: TGTGCCAGCAGCCCGCCTTATAGGCTTAGCACAGATACGCAGTATTTT. It encodes CASSPPYRLSTDTQYF.